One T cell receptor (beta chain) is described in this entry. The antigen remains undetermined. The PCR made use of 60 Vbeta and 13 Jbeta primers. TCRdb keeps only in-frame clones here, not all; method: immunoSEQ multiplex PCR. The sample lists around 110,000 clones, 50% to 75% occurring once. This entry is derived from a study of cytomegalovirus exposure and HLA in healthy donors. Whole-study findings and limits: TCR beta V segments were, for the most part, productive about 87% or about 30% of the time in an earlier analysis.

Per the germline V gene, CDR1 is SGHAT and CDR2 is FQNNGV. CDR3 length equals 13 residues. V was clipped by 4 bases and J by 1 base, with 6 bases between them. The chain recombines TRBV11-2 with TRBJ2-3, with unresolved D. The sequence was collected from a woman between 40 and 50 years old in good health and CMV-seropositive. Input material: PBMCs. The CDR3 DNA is TGTGCCAGCAGCTCGAGCCGCACAGATACGCAGTATTTT. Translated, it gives CASSSSRTDTQYF.